The 12 T cell receptor beta chains presented below share a single source sample, sequenced in a study of OX40 agonist ivuxolimab in advanced cancers. Method: immunoSEQ multiplex PCR; TCRdb's copy keeps in-frame clones and lacks some. The sample lists roughly 23,000 clones; 86% were seen once. The sequencing used CD4+ or CD8+ T cells sorted from blood, collected in a trial of the OX40 agonist ivuxolimab. Receptor source: an adult with an advanced solid tumor such as melanoma, head and neck, liver or kidney cancer.

This clone came up once. The J gene is TRBJ2-7, the V gene TRBV28; 12 bases map to TRBD1. From germline, CDR1 is MDHEN and CDR2 SYDVKM. Trimming at V came to 4 bases and at J to 4 bases, leaving 5 bases not matched to a gene. The CDR3 extends over 15 amino acids. The CDR3 nucleotides read TGTGCCAGCAGTTCCGGGACAGGGGGCCTGTACGAGCAGTACTTC. This gives the protein CASSSGTGGLYEQYF.

V usage is TRBV9 and J usage is TRBJ1-1; TRBD1 agrees at 7 bases. This CDR3 has 14 residues. Germline V gene sequence: CDR1 SGDLS, CDR2 YYNGEE. V shed 0 bases, J shed 6 bases, and the junction held 5 bases outside the gene matches. The CDR3 sequence: CASSVAGQAAEAFF. CDR3 DNA sequence: TGTGCCAGCAGCGTAGCTGGACAGGCCGCTGAAGCTTTCTTT. The variable domain in full, with the rest retrieved from reference TRBV9 and TRBJ1-1, is DSGVTQTPKHLITATGQRVTLRCSPRSGDLSVYWYQQSLDQGLQFLIQYYNGEERAKGNILERFSAQQFPDLHSELNLSSLELGDSALYFCASSVAGQAAEAFFGQGTRLTVV.

This sequence joins TRBV10-3 and TRBJ1-3; D gene unclear. Germline CDR1 reads ENHRY; CDR2 reads SYGVKD. The CDR3 loop spans 15 amino acids. V dropped 8 bases and J dropped 0 bases, with 14 bases sitting between them. The CDR3 reads CAIESEADSGNTIYF. In nucleotides, the CDR3 is TGTGCCATCGAATCCGAGGCAGACTCTGGAAACACCATATATTTT.

This clone was observed a single time. The chain joins TRBV6-5 to TRBJ2-1; D might be TRBD2 (6 bases). The CDR3 loop spans 13 amino acids. Per the germline V gene, CDR1 is MNHEY and CDR2 is SVGAGI. V dropped 0 bases and J dropped 9 bases, with 9 bases sitting between them. The DNA of the CDR3 is TGTGCCAGCAGTTACTCGACCGGGGGTGAGCAGTTCTTC. Its protein is CASSYSTGGEQFF.

This clone is labeled as medium-sized. This chain joins TRBV27 and TRBJ2-2, with TRBD1 matching 7 bases. Germline lookup yields CDR1 MNHEY and CDR2 SMNVEV (reference sequence). After removal of 7 bases from V and 7 bases from J, the junction contained 6 bases not matched to a gene. This CDR3 region has 13 residues. The CDR3 protein is CASTTGLGGELFF. The CDR3 bases are TGTGCCAGCACGACAGGGCTGGGCGGGGAGCTGTTTTTT.

This clone was recorded only once. The chain is built from TRBV7-9 and TRBJ2-5; no clear D. V was cut by 1 base and J by 1 base, with 7 bases left in between. The CDR3 totals 14 residues. The V gene's germline CDR1 is SEHNR and CDR2 FQNEAQ (reference sequence). CDR3 bases: TGTGCCAGCAGCTTAGAGATCAGCCAAGAGACCCAGTACTTC. Encoded protein: CASSLEISQETQYF.

The chain uses TRBV28 and TRBJ2-7, with 7 nucleotides matching TRBD1. Looked up from germline, CDR1 is MDHEN and CDR2 is SYDVKM. V shed 3 bases, J shed 5 bases, and the junction held 16 bases outside the gene matches. This CDR3 has 17 amino acids. The CDR3 protein is CASSFLPTRTGGHEQYF. The DNA of the CDR3 is TGTGCCAGCAGTTTCCTCCCGACACGGACAGGTGGCCACGAGCAGTACTTC. The full variable domain, rest sourced from reference TRBV28 and TRBJ2-7, is DVKVTQSSRYLVKRTGEKVFLECVQDMDHENMFWYRQDPGLGLRLIYFSYDVKMKEKGDIPEGYSVSREKKERFSLILESASTNQTSMYLCASSFLPTRTGGHEQYFGPGTRLTVT.

The chain has TRBV7-9 and TRBJ2-1; TRBD2 matches 11 bases. CDR3 size: 16 residues. Germline CDR1 SEHNR, CDR2 FQNEAQ (reference sequence). Unmatched junction bases numbered 10, after V lost 5 bases and J lost 7 bases. DNA of the CDR3: TGTGCCAGCAGCCCAACTAGCGGGAGAAGGAAGAATGAGCAGTTCTTC. Amino acids: CASSPTSGRRKNEQFF.

CDR3 coding DNA: TGTGCCAGCAGTTTAGGAACGAAGGCGGTGACCCGGAATGAGCAGTTCTTC. It is translated as CASSLGTKAVTRNEQFF. The chain carries TRBV27 and TRBJ2-1; D unresolved. V lost 2 bases and J 7 bases, leaving 21 bases between the germline ends. The V gene's germline CDR1 is MNHEY and CDR2 SMNVEV (reference sequence). This CDR3 is built from 17 residues.

The chain uses TRBV9 and TRBJ2-7, with 7 bases that match TRBD2. This CDR3 is built from 14 residues. The ends lost 4 bases at V and 2 bases at J; junction bases unmatched: 6. The germline CDR1 and CDR2 sequences are SGDLS and YYNGEE. In nucleotides, the CDR3 is TGTGCCAGCAGCCGAGAGGCGGGAGCCTACGAGCAGTACTTC. This gives the protein CASSREAGAYEQYF.

CDR3 amino acids: CAWSVGTDNSPLHF. In DNA, the CDR3 is TGTGCCTGGAGCGTCGGGACAGATAATTCACCCCTCCACTTT. The gene calls are TRBV30 and TRBJ1-6, with 7 bases identical to TRBD1. The CDR3 sequence is 14 residues long. Losses at the gene ends were 3 bases for V and 5 bases for J; bases not matched to a gene: 4. In germline, CDR1 is GTSNPN, CDR2 SVGIG (reference sequence).

V gene TRBV10-3 combines with J gene TRBJ2-3; a possible D gene is TRBD2 (7 bases). The CDR3 sequence is 16 residues long. Germline assignment: CDR1 ENHRY and CDR2 SYGVKD. V lost 6 bases to trimming and J lost 1 base, with 17 bases between them. CDR3 residues: CAIRGGAYRGTDTQYF. CDR3 DNA: TGTGCCATCAGGGGGGGGGCTTATCGTGGCACAGATACGCAGTATTTT.